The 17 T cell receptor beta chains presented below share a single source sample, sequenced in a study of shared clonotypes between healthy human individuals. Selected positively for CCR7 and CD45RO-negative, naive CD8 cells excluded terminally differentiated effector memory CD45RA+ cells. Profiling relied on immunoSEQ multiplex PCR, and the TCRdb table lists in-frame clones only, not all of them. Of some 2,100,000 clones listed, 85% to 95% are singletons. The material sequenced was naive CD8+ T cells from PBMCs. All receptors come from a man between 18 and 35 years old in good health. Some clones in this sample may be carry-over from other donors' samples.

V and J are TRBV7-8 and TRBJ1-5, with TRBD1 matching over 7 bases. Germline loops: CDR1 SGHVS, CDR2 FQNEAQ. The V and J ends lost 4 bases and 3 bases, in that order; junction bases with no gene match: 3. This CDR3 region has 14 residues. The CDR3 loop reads CASSWDRNNQPQHF. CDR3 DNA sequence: TGTGCCAGCAGCTGGGACAGAAACAATCAGCCCCAGCATTTT.

For the CDR3, the DNA is TGCGCCAGCAGCCAAGATACAGGGTACGGCTACACCTTC. Its protein product is CASSQDTGYGYTF. V is TRBV4-1 and J is TRBJ1-2, with D possibly being TRBD1 (6 bases). The CDR3 consists of 13 residues. V was shortened by 0 bases and J by 8 bases, with 10 bases between the two germline ends. Germline V gives CDR1 MGHRA, CDR2 YSYEKL.

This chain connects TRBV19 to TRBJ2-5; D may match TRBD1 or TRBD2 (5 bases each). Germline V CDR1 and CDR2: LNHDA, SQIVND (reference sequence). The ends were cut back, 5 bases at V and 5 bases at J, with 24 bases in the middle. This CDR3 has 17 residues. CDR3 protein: CASSGLEEHRTWETQYF. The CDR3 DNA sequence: TGTGCCAGTAGTGGGCTGGAGGAACACCGGACATGGGAGACCCAGTACTTC.

The CDR3 sequence: CASSSLESRNYGYTF. The CDR3 region has the DNA TGTGCCAGCAGCTCCCTTGAATCACGAAACTATGGCTACACCTTC. The chain combines TRBV7-9 with TRBJ1-2; D call uncertain. Germline CDR1 reads SEHNR; CDR2 reads FQNEAQ (reference sequence). V lost 4 bases, J lost 2 bases, and 14 bases lay in between. The CDR3 spans 15 residues.

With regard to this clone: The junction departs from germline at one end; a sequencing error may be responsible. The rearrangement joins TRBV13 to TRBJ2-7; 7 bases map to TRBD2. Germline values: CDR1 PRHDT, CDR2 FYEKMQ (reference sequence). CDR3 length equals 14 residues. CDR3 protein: CASSPRLASSEQYF. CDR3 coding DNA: TGTGCCAGCAGCCCTAGACTAGCATCCTCCGAGCAGTACTTC.

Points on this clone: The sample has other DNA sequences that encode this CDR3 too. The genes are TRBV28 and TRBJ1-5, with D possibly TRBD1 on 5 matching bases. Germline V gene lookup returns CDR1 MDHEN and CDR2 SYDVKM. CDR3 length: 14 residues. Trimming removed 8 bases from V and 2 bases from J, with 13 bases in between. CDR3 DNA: TGTGCCAGCCGGGATCGAGGGGGCAATCAGCCCCAGCATTTT. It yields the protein CASRDRGGNQPQHF.

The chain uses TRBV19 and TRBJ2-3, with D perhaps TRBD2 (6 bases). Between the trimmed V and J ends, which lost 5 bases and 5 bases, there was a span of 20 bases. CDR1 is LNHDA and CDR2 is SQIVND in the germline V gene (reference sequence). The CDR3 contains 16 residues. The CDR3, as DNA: TGTGCCAGTAGTCAACCCTTTAGCGGTAGTAGAGATACGCAGTATTTT. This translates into CASSQPFSGSRDTQYF.

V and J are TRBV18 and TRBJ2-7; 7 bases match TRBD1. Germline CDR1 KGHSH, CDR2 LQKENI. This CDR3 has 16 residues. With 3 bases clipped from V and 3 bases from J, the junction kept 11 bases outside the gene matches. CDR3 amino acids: CASSPGTARALYEQYF. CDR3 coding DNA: TGTGCCAGCTCACCTGGGACAGCAAGGGCCCTCTACGAGCAGTACTTC.

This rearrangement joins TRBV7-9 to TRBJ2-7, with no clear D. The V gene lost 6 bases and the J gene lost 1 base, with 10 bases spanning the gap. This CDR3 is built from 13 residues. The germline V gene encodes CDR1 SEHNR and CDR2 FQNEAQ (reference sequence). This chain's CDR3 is CASRRPSSYEQYF. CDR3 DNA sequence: TGTGCCAGCAGGCGTCCCAGTTCCTACGAGCAGTACTTC.

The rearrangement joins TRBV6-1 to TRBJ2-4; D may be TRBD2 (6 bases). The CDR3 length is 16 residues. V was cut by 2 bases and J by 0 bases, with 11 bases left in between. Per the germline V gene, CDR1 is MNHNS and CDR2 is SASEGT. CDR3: CASSELGGLAKNIQYF. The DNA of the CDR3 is TGTGCCAGCAGTGAACTCGGAGGGTTAGCCAAAAACATTCAGTACTTC.

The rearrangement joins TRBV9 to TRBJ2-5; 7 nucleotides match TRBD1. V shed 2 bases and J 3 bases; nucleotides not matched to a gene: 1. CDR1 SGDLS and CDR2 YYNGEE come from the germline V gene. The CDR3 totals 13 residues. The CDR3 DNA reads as TGTGCCAGCAGCGTCGGACAGGAAGAGACCCAGTACTTC. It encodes CASSVGQEETQYF. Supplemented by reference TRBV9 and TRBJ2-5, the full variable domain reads DSGVTQTPKHLITATGQRVTLRCSPRSGDLSVYWYQQSLDQGLQFLIQYYNGEERAKGNILERFSAQQFPDLHSELNLSSLELGDSALYFCASSVGQEETQYFGPGTRLLVL.

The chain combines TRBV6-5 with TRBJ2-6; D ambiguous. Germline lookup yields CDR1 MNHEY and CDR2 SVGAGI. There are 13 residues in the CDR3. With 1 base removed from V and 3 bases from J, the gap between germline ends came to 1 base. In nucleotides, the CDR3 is TGTGCCAGCAGTTACTTTGGGGCCAACGTCCTGACTTTC. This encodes CASSYFGANVLTF.

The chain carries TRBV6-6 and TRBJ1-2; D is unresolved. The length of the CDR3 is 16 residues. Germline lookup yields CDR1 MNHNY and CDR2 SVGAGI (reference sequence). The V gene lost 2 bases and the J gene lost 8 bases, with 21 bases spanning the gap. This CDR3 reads CASSYPTGNPPSGYTF. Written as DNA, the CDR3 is TGTGCCAGCAGTTACCCTACGGGAAATCCCCCCTCGGGCTACACCTTC.

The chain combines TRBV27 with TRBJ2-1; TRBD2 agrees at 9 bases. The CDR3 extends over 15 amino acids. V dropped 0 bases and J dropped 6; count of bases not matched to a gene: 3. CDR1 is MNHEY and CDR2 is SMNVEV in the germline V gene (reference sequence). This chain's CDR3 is CASSLSAGGRNEQFF. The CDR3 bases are TGTGCCAGCAGTTTATCCGCGGGAGGGCGCAATGAGCAGTTCTTC.

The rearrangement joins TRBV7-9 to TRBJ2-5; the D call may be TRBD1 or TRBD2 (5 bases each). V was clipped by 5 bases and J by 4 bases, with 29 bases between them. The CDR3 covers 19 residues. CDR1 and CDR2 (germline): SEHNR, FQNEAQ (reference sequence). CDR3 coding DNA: TGTGCCAGCAGCCCCCAAGTCACGGATGGGGACGGGAAACCAGAGACCCAGTACTTC. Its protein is CASSPQVTDGDGKPETQYF.

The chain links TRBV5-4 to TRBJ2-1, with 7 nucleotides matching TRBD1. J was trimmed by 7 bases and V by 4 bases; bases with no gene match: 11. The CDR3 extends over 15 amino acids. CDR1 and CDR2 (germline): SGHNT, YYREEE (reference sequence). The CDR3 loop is CASSPRDSPGNEQFF. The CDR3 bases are TGTGCCAGCAGCCCCCGGGACAGCCCTGGGAATGAGCAGTTCTTC.

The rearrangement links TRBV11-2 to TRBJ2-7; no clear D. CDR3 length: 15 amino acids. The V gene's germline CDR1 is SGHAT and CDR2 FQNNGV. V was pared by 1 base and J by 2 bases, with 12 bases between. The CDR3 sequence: CASSLGTARTYEQYF. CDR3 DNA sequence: TGTGCCAGCAGCTTAGGAACGGCAAGGACCTACGAGCAGTACTTC.